The clone carrying this T cell receptor beta chain was recorded a few times. Its antigen is unknown. The V gene's germline CDR1 is PRHDT and CDR2 FYEKMQ (reference sequence). With V trimmed by 5 bases and J by 1 base, 6 bases remained unmatched. The CDR3 contains 15 residues. The data originate from a study of Graves' ophthalmopathy and Graves' hyperthyroidism. Study-level points and caveats: The model flagged ophthalmopathy progression at 70% to 71% sensitivity and nearly 75% specificity. Blood repertoires reportedly contained most expanded thyroid clonotypes above 0.001 frequency.

From RNA, the CDR3 regions of TCR beta chains were amplified and sequenced. Amplification began with first-round RT-PCR using HTBI primers, then second-round multiplex PCR was performed. Each CDR3 protein gets one entry after TCRdb re-called the multiplex PCR reads with MiXCR. Among some 750,000 distinct CDR3 sequences, 40% were seen once, and the ten largest hold roughly 46%. Excluded were patients with other autoimmune diseases, uncontrolled infections, pregnancy or lactation. Diagnosis used clinical symptoms, serum thyroxine, TRAb, thyroid ultrasound and orbital computed tomography. The specimen was peripheral blood. The rearrangement joins TRBV13 to TRBJ2-5, with 8 positions matching TRBD1. This sequence originates from an adult man with Graves' ophthalmopathy. The CDR3 loop is CASSVAGTGQETQYF. DNA for the CDR3: TGTGCCAGCAGCGTTGCCGGGACAGGCCAAGAGACCCAGTACTTC. The entire variable domain, with the rest obtained from reference TRBV13 and TRBJ2-5, is as follows: AAGVIQSPRHLIKEKRETATLKCYPIPRHDTVYWYQQGPGQDPQFLISFYEKMQSDKGSIPDRFSAQQFSDYHSELNMSSLELGDSALYFCASSVAGTGQETQYFGPGTRLLVL.